A selection of T cell receptor beta chains follows, all from one sample in a study of OX40 agonist ivuxolimab in advanced cancers. Sequencing used immunoSEQ multiplex PCR; TCRdb keeps in-frame clones, though not all of them. The sample lists approximately 33,000 clones; over 85% were seen once. The sequencing here drew on CD4+ or CD8+ T cells sorted from blood, taken in a trial of the OX40 agonist ivuxolimab. Every receptor here comes from an adult with an advanced solid tumor such as melanoma, head and neck, liver or kidney cancer. The CDR3 runs from the conserved cysteine through the conserved F or W. A D gene is named only where the DNA matches it firmly. Expanded clones get a size class; other rows say once, few or many, or leave the size out.

V gene: TRBV4-1; J gene: TRBJ1-2; clone size: few; D gene: TRBD1; CDR3 protein: CASSPGRGDRAENGYTF; CDR3 DNA: TGCGCCAGCAGCCCGGGACGTGGGGACAGGGCAGAAAATGGCTACACCTTC
V gene: TRBV5-1; J gene: TRBJ1-1; clone size: .; D gene: .; CDR3 protein: CASSLKGGSMNTEAFF; CDR3 DNA: TGCGCCAGCAGCTTGAAAGGGGGAAGCATGAACACTGAAGCTTTCTTT
V gene: TRBV6-5; J gene: TRBJ1-3; clone size: once; D gene: .; CDR3 protein: CASSQGISGNTIYF; CDR3 DNA: TGTGCCAGCAGCCAAGGGATCTCTGGAAACACCATATATTTT
V gene: TRBV28; J gene: TRBJ1-2; clone size: .; D gene: .; CDR3 protein: CASSLLVNYGYTF; CDR3 DNA: TGTGCCAGCAGTTTGTTAGTGAACTATGGCTACACCTTC
V gene: TRBV7-2; J gene: TRBJ2-1; clone size: .; D gene: .; CDR3 protein: CASTTRVGAYEQFF; CDR3 DNA: TGTGCCAGCACCACCCGGGTGGGAGCCTATGAGCAGTTCTTC
V gene: TRBV7-9; J gene: TRBJ1-1; clone size: .; D gene: TRBD1; CDR3 protein: CASSPGTGQTEAFF; CDR3 DNA: TGTGCCAGCAGCCCTGGGACAGGCCAGACTGAAGCTTTCTTT
V gene: TRBV14; J gene: TRBJ1-1; clone size: few; D gene: .; CDR3 protein: CASSLGLNTEAFF; CDR3 DNA: TGTGCCAGCAGCCTGGGACTGAACACTGAAGCTTTCTTT
V gene: TRBV4-2; J gene: TRBJ2-7; clone size: .; D gene: TRBD2; CDR3 protein: CASSRGTSGPYEQYF; CDR3 DNA: TGTGCCAGCAGCCGTGGGACTAGCGGGCCTTACGAGCAGTACTTC
V gene: TRBV27; J gene: TRBJ2-7; clone size: once; D gene: TRBD2; CDR3 protein: CASSLLDGTTPYEQYF; CDR3 DNA: TGTGCCAGCAGTTTACTGGACGGGACTACTCCCTACGAGCAGTACTTC
V gene: TRBV16; J gene: TRBJ2-3; clone size: .; D gene: TRBD2; CDR3 protein: CASSQPRTSGTTDTQYF; CDR3 DNA: TGTGCCAGCAGCCAACCCAGGACTAGCGGGACTACAGATACGCAGTATTTT
V gene: TRBV6-5; J gene: TRBJ2-7; clone size: few; D gene: .; CDR3 protein: CASSYSEGYEQYF; CDR3 DNA: TGTGCCAGCAGTTATTCCGAAGGGTACGAGCAGTACTTC
V gene: TRBV5-4; J gene: TRBJ1-2; clone size: .; D gene: .; CDR3 protein: CASSRSTNYGYTF; CDR3 DNA: TGTGCCAGCAGCCGCTCGACTAACTATGGCTACACCTTC
V gene: TRBV11-2; J gene: TRBJ2-7; clone size: .; D gene: .; CDR3 protein: CASSLDPSGDYEQYF; CDR3 DNA: TGTGCCAGCAGCTTAGATCCCAGCGGTGACTACGAGCAGTACTTC
V gene: TRBV4-1; J gene: TRBJ2-6; clone size: .; D gene: .; CDR3 protein: CASSLKTGLPGANVLTF; CDR3 DNA: TGCGCCAGCAGCCTTAAGACAGGCCTCCCTGGGGCCAACGTCCTGACTTTC
V gene: TRBV2; J gene: TRBJ2-5; clone size: .; D gene: .; CDR3 protein: CASSEHRQEPGYF; CDR3 DNA: TGTGCCAGCAGTGAACACCGACAGGAGCCAGGTTACTTC
V gene: TRBV4-3; J gene: TRBJ1-2; clone size: once; D gene: TRBD1; CDR3 protein: CASSPRGANYGYTF; CDR3 DNA: TGCGCCAGCAGCCCCAGGGGGGCTAACTATGGCTACACCTTC
V gene: TRBV5-1; J gene: TRBJ2-7; clone size: .; D gene: TRBD2; CDR3 protein: CASMSTAGVMGEQYF; CDR3 DNA: TGCGCCAGCATGAGTACGGCGGGAGTCATGGGCGAGCAGTACTTC
V gene: TRBV5-1; J gene: TRBJ2-3; clone size: .; D gene: TRBD2; CDR3 protein: CASSLELAGGTDTQYF; CDR3 DNA: TGCGCCAGCAGCTTAGAACTAGCGGGAGGCACAGATACGCAGTATTTT
V gene: TRBV5-1; J gene: TRBJ2-5; clone size: .; D gene: .; CDR3 protein: CASSLGGGQETQYF; CDR3 DNA: TGCGCCAGCAGCTTGGGAGGGGGCCAAGAGACCCAGTACTTC
V gene: TRBV6-5; J gene: TRBJ1-3; clone size: .; D gene: .; CDR3 protein: CASSRDLGTGNTIYF; CDR3 DNA: TGTGCCAGCAGTAGGGATCTGGGCACTGGAAACACCATATATTTT
V gene: TRBV7-2; J gene: TRBJ2-1; clone size: .; D gene: TRBD2; CDR3 protein: CASSYIKGTSGRAMNEQFF; CDR3 DNA: TGTGCCAGCAGCTATATAAAGGGGACTAGCGGGAGGGCCATGAATGAGCAGTTCTTC
V gene: TRBV9; J gene: TRBJ2-5; clone size: .; D gene: TRBD1; CDR3 protein: CASSVDRGETQYF; CDR3 DNA: TGTGCCAGCAGCGTAGACAGGGGAGAGACCCAGTACTTC
V gene: TRBV10-3; J gene: TRBJ1-1; clone size: .; D gene: .; CDR3 protein: CAISLRDQRNTEAFF; CDR3 DNA: TGTGCCATCAGTCTCCGGGACCAAAGAAACACTGAAGCTTTCTTT
V gene: TRBV19; J gene: TRBJ1-4; clone size: .; D gene: TRBD1; CDR3 protein: CASNPDRVRGNEKLFF; CDR3 DNA: TGTGCCAGTAACCCAGACAGGGTCAGGGGGAATGAAAAACTGTTTTTT
V gene: TRBV27; J gene: TRBJ2-3; clone size: .; D gene: .; CDR3 protein: CASSLSRGAGSDTQYF; CDR3 DNA: TGTGCCAGCAGTTTGTCGCGGGGCGCGGGGTCAGATACGCAGTATTTT
V gene: TRBV11-2; J gene: TRBJ1-3; clone size: .; D gene: TRBD1; CDR3 protein: CASSRQGVGGNTIYF; CDR3 DNA: TGTGCCAGCAGTCGTCAGGGGGTCGGTGGAAACACCATATATTTT
V gene: TRBV11-2; J gene: TRBJ2-1; clone size: .; D gene: TRBD1; CDR3 protein: CASSFRTDREGNEQFF; CDR3 DNA: TGTGCCAGCAGCTTCCGGACCGACAGGGAAGGCAATGAGCAGTTCTTC
V gene: TRBV5-6; J gene: TRBJ1-1; clone size: .; D gene: TRBD1; CDR3 protein: CASSSLRDRTMNTEAFF; CDR3 DNA: TGTGCCAGCAGCAGTTTACGGGACAGAACCATGAACACTGAAGCTTTCTTT
V gene: TRBV29-1; J gene: TRBJ1-2; clone size: .; D gene: .; CDR3 protein: CSVESGPNYGYTF; CDR3 DNA: TGCAGCGTTGAGAGTGGACCTAACTATGGCTACACCTTC
V gene: TRBV28; J gene: TRBJ2-7; clone size: .; D gene: .; CDR3 protein: CASNSGYEQYF; CDR3 DNA: TGTGCCAGCAACTCGGGCTACGAGCAGTACTTC
V gene: TRBV7-9; J gene: TRBJ2-1; clone size: .; D gene: .; CDR3 protein: CASSPSSEQFF; CDR3 DNA: TGTGCCAGCAGCCCTTCCAGTGAGCAGTTCTTC
V gene: TRBV6-5; J gene: TRBJ2-4; clone size: .; D gene: TRBD2; CDR3 protein: CASSYSASGKNIQYF; CDR3 DNA: TGTGCCAGCAGTTACTCCGCTAGCGGAAAAAACATTCAGTACTTC
V gene: TRBV19; J gene: TRBJ2-7; clone size: .; D gene: TRBD2; CDR3 protein: CASSIGSGRLGYEQYF; CDR3 DNA: TGTGCCAGTAGTATAGGAAGCGGGAGGTTGGGCTACGAGCAGTACTTC
V gene: TRBV19; J gene: TRBJ2-5; clone size: .; D gene: .; CDR3 protein: CASTPWAGGETQYF; CDR3 DNA: TGTGCCAGTACCCCCTGGGCAGGGGGGGAGACCCAGTACTTC
V gene: TRBV29-1; J gene: TRBJ2-7; clone size: once; D gene: .; CDR3 protein: CSVETGSSYEQYF; CDR3 DNA: TGCAGCGTTGAAACAGGGAGCTCCTACGAGCAGTACTTC
V gene: TRBV10-2; J gene: TRBJ2-1; clone size: .; D gene: TRBD2; CDR3 protein: CASSFIGLAGANEQFF; CDR3 DNA: TGCGCCAGCAGTTTTATAGGACTAGCGGGAGCTAATGAGCAGTTCTTC
V gene: TRBV7-3; J gene: TRBJ2-1; clone size: .; D gene: TRBD2; CDR3 protein: CASSKLAGGGNEQFF; CDR3 DNA: TGTGCCAGCAGCAAACTAGCGGGAGGGGGAAATGAGCAGTTCTTC
V gene: TRBV6-6; J gene: TRBJ2-7; clone size: .; D gene: .; CDR3 protein: CASSYELSYEQYF; CDR3 DNA: TGTGCCAGCAGTTACGAGCTATCCTACGAGCAGTACTTC
V gene: TRBV6-6; J gene: TRBJ1-5; clone size: once; D gene: TRBD1; CDR3 protein: CATAGQSLYQPQHF; CDR3 DNA: TGTGCCACTGCGGGACAGAGCCTCTATCAGCCCCAGCATTTT
V gene: TRBV10-3; J gene: TRBJ1-3; clone size: .; D gene: TRBD1; CDR3 protein: CAISAYRGSSGNTIYF; CDR3 DNA: TGTGCCATCAGTGCGTACAGGGGTAGCTCTGGAAACACCATATATTTT
V gene: TRBV18; J gene: TRBJ2-7; clone size: .; D gene: TRBD2; CDR3 protein: CASSLTSGRYEQYF; CDR3 DNA: TGTGCCAGCTCACTCACTAGCGGGAGGTACGAGCAGTACTTC
V gene: TRBV9; J gene: TRBJ2-2; clone size: .; D gene: .; CDR3 protein: CASSASTGELFF; CDR3 DNA: TGTGCCAGCAGCGCTAGCACCGGGGAGCTGTTTTTT
V gene: TRBV5-1; J gene: TRBJ2-7; clone size: .; D gene: TRBD1; CDR3 protein: CASSPRDSTYEQYF; CDR3 DNA: TGCGCCAGCAGCCCCCGGGACAGTACCTACGAGCAGTACTTC
V gene: TRBV28; J gene: TRBJ1-2; clone size: .; D gene: .; CDR3 protein: CASCVGNYSYTF; CDR3 DNA: TGTGCCAGCTGTGTAGGGAACTATAGCTACACCTTC
V gene: TRBV5-1; J gene: TRBJ1-5; clone size: .; D gene: .; CDR3 protein: CASSIGEHSNQPQHF; CDR3 DNA: TGCGCCAGCAGCATTGGGGAACATAGCAATCAGCCCCAGCATTTT
V gene: TRBV27; J gene: TRBJ2-6; clone size: once; D gene: .; CDR3 protein: CASKTRGSGANVLTF; CDR3 DNA: TGTGCCAGCAAGACGAGGGGGTCTGGGGCCAACGTCCTGACTTTC